A single sample gave rise to the 19 T cell receptor beta chains below, sequenced in a study of blood T cell repertoires in COVID-19. Clones were read by immunoSEQ multiplex PCR, and TCRdb kept only the in-frame ones, dropping some. The data contain about 81,000 clones, just over 85% of them singletons. Sequencing was performed on peripheral blood. These receptors were collected from an elderly woman with acute or convalescent COVID-19.

The rearrangement links TRBV11-2 to TRBJ2-5, with a tentative D call TRBD1 (5 bases). The CDR3 consists of 17 residues. Deletions cut 0 bases from V and 2 bases from J, with 16 bases between. The germline V gene has CDR1 SGHAT and CDR2 FQNNGV. This CDR3 is CASSLDQGINRQETQYF. The CDR3 coding sequence is TGTGCCAGCAGCTTAGATCAGGGAATTAACCGACAAGAGACCCAGTACTTC.

The V and J genes are TRBV7-9 and TRBJ1-2, with 7 positions matching TRBD1. Germline V gives CDR1 SEHNR, CDR2 FQNEAQ (reference sequence). This CDR3 contains 15 residues. The V segment lost 5 bases and the J segment 4 bases; nucleotides outside the gene matches: 10. In DNA form, the CDR3 reads TGTGCCAGCAGCGGGACCGGGACAGCAACCTATGGCTACACCTTC. As protein: CASSGTGTATYGYTF. Full variable domain (missing parts from reference TRBV7-9 and TRBJ1-2): DTGVSQNPRHKITKRGQNVTFRCDPISEHNRLYWYRQTLGQGPEFLTYFQNEAQLEKSRLLSDRFSAERPKGSFSTLEIQRTEQGDSAMYLCASSGTGTATYGYTFGSGTRLTVV.

V and J are TRBV19 and TRBJ1-1; D gene unclear. Germline V CDR1 and CDR2: LNHDA, SQIVND (reference sequence). The CDR3 has 12 amino acids. V was shortened by 6 bases and J by 1 base, with 6 bases between the two germline ends. For the CDR3, the DNA is TGTGCCAGTAGGGGAGGGAACACTGAAGCTTTCTTT. Encoded protein: CASRGGNTEAFF.

CDR3 DNA: TGTGCCAGCAGCTTGGTGAGCTCCTACAATGAGCAGTTCTTC. Translating it yields CASSLVSSYNEQFF. V usage is TRBV7-2 and J usage is TRBJ2-1; D is ambiguous. Germline V lookup: CDR1 SGHTA, CDR2 FQGNSA. The CDR3 is 14 amino acids. V shed 3 bases and J shed 0 bases, with 6 bases lying between them.

The J gene is TRBJ2-5, the V gene TRBV7-2; D possibly corresponds to TRBD2 (6 bases). The CDR3 runs to 13 residues. V lost 1 base and J lost 5, with 8 bases in between. Germline V gene sequence: CDR1 SGHTA, CDR2 FQGNSA. This CDR3 is CASSLGGVETQYF. In DNA form, the CDR3 reads TGTGCCAGCAGCTTAGGCGGGGTGGAGACCCAGTACTTC.

This clone was found once. V and J are TRBV29-1 and TRBJ2-7; D is possibly TRBD1 (5 bases). The germline V gene has CDR1 SQVTM and CDR2 ANQGSEA. Trimming took off 6 bases at V and 2 bases at J, with 11 bases between the two ends. The CDR3 extends over 12 amino acids. The CDR3 bases are TGCAGCGTCGATACAGGAACCTACGAGCAGTACTTC. It codes for CSVDTGTYEQYF.

J is TRBJ2-3 and V is TRBV14; 8 bases fit TRBD1. This CDR3 is 16 amino acids long. Unmatched junction bases numbered 4, after V lost 2 bases and J lost 0 bases. Germline assignment: CDR1 SGHDN and CDR2 FVKESK. The CDR3 spells CASSQRQGSSTDTQYF. The CDR3 DNA reads TGTGCCAGCAGCCAAAGACAGGGGTCAAGCACAGATACGCAGTATTTT.

The chain joins TRBV12-5 to TRBJ1-2; D unclear. V was trimmed by 1 base and J by 4 bases, leaving 10 bases between them. Germline CDR1 and CDR2: LGHNT and FRNRAP. This CDR3 spans 14 amino acids. The CDR3: CASGLGATPYGYTF. The CDR3 DNA is TGTGCTAGTGGTTTGGGAGCCACCCCCTATGGCTACACCTTC.

V is TRBV18 and J is TRBJ2-7, with 10 nucleotides matching TRBD2. J gave up 2 bases and V 3 bases, and 4 bases lay outside the gene matches. Germline assignment: CDR1 KGHSH and CDR2 LQKENI. This CDR3 contains 15 residues. CDR3: CASSPLAGATYEQYF. CDR3 coding DNA: TGTGCCAGCTCACCCCTAGCGGGAGCTACCTACGAGCAGTACTTC.

The V and J genes are TRBV30 and TRBJ2-1; the match to TRBD1 covers 7 bases. The germline V gene encodes CDR1 GTSNPN and CDR2 SVGIG (reference sequence). The V and J ends lost 2 bases and 4 bases, in that order; junction bases with no gene match: 8. This CDR3 contains 15 residues. The CDR3 spells CAWSLDRFPYNEQFF. The CDR3 nucleotides are TGTGCCTGGAGTTTGGACAGGTTCCCTTACAATGAGCAGTTCTTC.

This chain connects TRBV23-1 to TRBJ1-2, with D perhaps matching TRBD1 (6 bases). TRBV23-1 is reported as an ORF; its role is uncertain. There are 15 residues in the CDR3. With 4 bases removed from V and 0 bases from J, the gap between germline ends came to 12 bases. The DNA of the CDR3 is TGCGCCAGCAGTCGAGGACAGACCGCTAACTATGGCTACACCTTC. Translating it yields CASSRGQTANYGYTF.

The chain links TRBV21-1 to TRBJ2-7; the D call of TRBD1 is as the table states it, not checked on the DNA. TRBV21-1 is noted as a pseudogene. The CDR3 contains 15 residues. The CDR3 is CASSNSRQGADEQYF. In DNA form, the CDR3 reads TGTGCCAGCAGCAACTCCCGACAGGGGGCCGACGAGCAGTACTTC.

The chain employs TRBV19 and TRBJ2-7; 11 nucleotides line up with TRBD1. The J segment lost 3 bases and the V segment lost 4 bases, leaving 2 bases of the junction unmatched. The CDR3 consists of 14 residues. Germline CDR1 LNHDA, CDR2 SQIVND (reference sequence). As DNA, the CDR3 is TGTGCCAGTAGTACCGGGACAGGGGGCTACGAGCAGTACTTC. Protein product: CASSTGTGGYEQYF.

CDR3 loop: CASSLRTSGGGEQYF. CDR3 in DNA: TGTGCCAGCAGCTTAAGGACTAGCGGGGGGGGCGAGCAGTACTTC. The gene calls are TRBV11-2 and TRBJ2-7, with TRBD2 matching over 15 bases. Germline trimming cut 2 bases from V and 6 bases from J; bases unmatched to any gene: 2. The CDR3 loop spans 15 amino acids. CDR1 is SGHAT and CDR2 is FQNNGV in the germline V gene.

In this sample, this clone turned up a few times. V and J are TRBV7-9 and TRBJ2-1, with 8 bases identical to TRBD2. The CDR3 sequence is 15 residues long. Germline trimming cut 3 bases from V and 5 bases from J; bases unmatched to any gene: 6. The germline gives CDR1 SEHNR, CDR2 FQNEAQ (reference sequence). The CDR3 spells CASSFGLAGNNEQFF. The DNA for the CDR3 is TGTGCCAGCAGCTTCGGTCTAGCGGGTAACAATGAGCAGTTCTTC.

The CDR3 DNA reads as TGCAGCGACGGGACAGGGGCCGGTGGCTACACCTTC. This codes for CSDGTGAGGYTF. The V call is TRBV29-1, the J call TRBJ1-2, with 10 positions matching TRBD1. This CDR3 comprises 12 residues. The V segment lost 7 bases and the J segment 7 bases; nucleotides outside the gene matches: 6. CDR1 SQVTM and CDR2 ANQGSEA come from the germline V gene.

This chain connects TRBV3-1 (or the pseudogene TRBV3-2) to TRBJ2-1; TRBD2 aligns across 12 bases. The germline gives CDR1 LGHDT, CDR2 YNNKEL (reference sequence). V was clipped by 4 bases and J by 8 bases; unmatched bases: 6. The CDR3 contains 15 residues. The CDR3 region has the DNA TGTGCCAGCAGCCTCCTGACTAGCGGGAGTGATGAGCAGTTCTTC. It specifies CASSLLTSGSDEQFF.

The rearrangement links TRBV19 to TRBJ2-5; D is unresolved. V was shortened by 1 base and J by 3 bases, with 6 bases between the two germline ends. Looked up from germline, CDR1 is LNHDA and CDR2 is SQIVND (reference sequence). The CDR3 runs 13 residues. CDR3 residues: CASSIVQEETQYF. The CDR3 DNA sequence: TGTGCCAGTAGTATAGTCCAGGAAGAGACCCAGTACTTC.

CDR3 sequence reads: CASSPLAGGTTDTQYF. The CDR3 nucleotides read TGTGCCAGCTCACCCTTAGCGGGGGGGACCACAGATACGCAGTATTTT. The rearrangement uses TRBV18 and TRBJ2-3, with TRBD2 identical over 11 bases. This CDR3 spans 16 amino acids. With 3 bases clipped from V and 2 bases from J, the junction kept 4 bases outside the gene matches. Germline CDR1 is KGHSH and CDR2 is LQKENI.